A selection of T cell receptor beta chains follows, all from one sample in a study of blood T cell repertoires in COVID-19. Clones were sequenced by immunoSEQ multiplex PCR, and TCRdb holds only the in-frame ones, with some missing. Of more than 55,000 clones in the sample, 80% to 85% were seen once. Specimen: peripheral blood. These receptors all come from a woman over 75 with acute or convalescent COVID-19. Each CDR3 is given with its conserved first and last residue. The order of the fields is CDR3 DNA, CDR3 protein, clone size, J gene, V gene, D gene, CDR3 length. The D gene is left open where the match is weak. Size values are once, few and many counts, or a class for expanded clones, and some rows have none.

cdr3_nt: TGTGCCAGCTCACCAGAGGGCTCCTATAGCAATCAGCCCCAGCATTTT; cdr3_aa: CASSPEGSYSNQPQHF; clone_size: few; j_call: TRBJ1-5; v_call: TRBV18; d_call: .; cdr3_length: 16
cdr3_nt: TGTGCCAGCAGCCCCCACAGGGGTACCTATAATTCACCCCTCCACTTT; cdr3_aa: CASSPHRGTYNSPLHF; clone_size: few; j_call: TRBJ1-6; v_call: TRBV9; d_call: TRBD1; cdr3_length: 16
cdr3_nt: TGTGCCAGCACTCCGCCTTCGAGCGGGGGGGCGAGGAATGAGCAGTTCTTC; cdr3_aa: CASTPPSSGGARNEQFF; clone_size: .; j_call: TRBJ2-1; v_call: TRBV11-2; d_call: TRBD2; cdr3_length: 17
cdr3_nt: TGTGCCAGCAGTCGGGACAGGGGGCAAAATCAGCCCCAGCATTTT; cdr3_aa: CASSRDRGQNQPQHF; clone_size: .; j_call: TRBJ1-5; v_call: TRBV6-5; d_call: TRBD1; cdr3_length: 15
cdr3_nt: TGTGCCAGCAAAAAACAGGGTGAGGACAATGAGCAGTTCTTC; cdr3_aa: CASKKQGEDNEQFF; clone_size: .; j_call: TRBJ2-1; v_call: TRBV6-5; d_call: .; cdr3_length: 14
cdr3_nt: TGTGCCAGCAGGCGCCGGGACACCGGGAACACTGAAGCTTTCTTT; cdr3_aa: CASRRRDTGNTEAFF; clone_size: .; j_call: TRBJ1-1; v_call: TRBV2; d_call: .; cdr3_length: 15
cdr3_nt: TGCGCCAGCAGCTCAGGGTGGGCGTCGGAGACCCAGTACTTC; cdr3_aa: CASSSGWASETQYF; clone_size: .; j_call: TRBJ2-5; v_call: TRBV5-1; d_call: .; cdr3_length: 14
cdr3_nt: TGTGCCAGCAGTATGACAGGGGGAGTCCAGCCCCAGCATTTT; cdr3_aa: CASSMTGGVQPQHF; clone_size: .; j_call: TRBJ1-5; v_call: TRBV6-5; d_call: TRBD1; cdr3_length: 14
cdr3_nt: TGTGCCAGCAGCCAAGGGGGAGCTAGCGGGGGGCCCAATGAGCAGTTCTTC; cdr3_aa: CASSQGGASGGPNEQFF; clone_size: .; j_call: TRBJ2-1; v_call: TRBV3-1/TRBV3-2; d_call: TRBD2; cdr3_length: 17
cdr3_nt: TGTGCCAGCACCAAGGGACAGCAAAATGAAAAACTGTTTTTT; cdr3_aa: CASTKGQQNEKLFF; clone_size: .; j_call: TRBJ1-4; v_call: TRBV6-5; d_call: TRBD1; cdr3_length: 14
cdr3_nt: TGTGCCAGCACCGACCCGGGGGGGCCCTACAATGAGCAGTTCTTC; cdr3_aa: CASTDPGGPYNEQFF; clone_size: .; j_call: TRBJ2-1; v_call: TRBV6-6; d_call: TRBD2; cdr3_length: 15
cdr3_nt: TGTGCCAGCAGTTTTCTGCGGAGGGATGAGCAGTTCTTC; cdr3_aa: CASSFLRRDEQFF; clone_size: .; j_call: TRBJ2-1; v_call: TRBV27; d_call: .; cdr3_length: 13
cdr3_nt: TGTGCCAGTAGTAACACAGGGGGCGCCTATGGCTACACCTTC; cdr3_aa: CASSNTGGAYGYTF; clone_size: .; j_call: TRBJ1-2; v_call: TRBV19; d_call: TRBD1; cdr3_length: 14
cdr3_nt: TGTGCCAGCAGTTACGGTCCAAGAGGGGAAAAACTGTTTTTT; cdr3_aa: CASSYGPRGEKLFF; clone_size: once; j_call: TRBJ1-4; v_call: TRBV6-5; d_call: .; cdr3_length: 14
cdr3_nt: TGTGCCAGCAGTGCTGGGACAGGGGGCCACTATGGCTACACCTTC; cdr3_aa: CASSAGTGGHYGYTF; clone_size: .; j_call: TRBJ1-2; v_call: TRBV2; d_call: TRBD1; cdr3_length: 15
cdr3_nt: TGCGCCAGCAGCCAAGACCGTGGAGACCCCTACGAGCAGTACTTC; cdr3_aa: CASSQDRGDPYEQYF; clone_size: .; j_call: TRBJ2-7; v_call: TRBV4-1; d_call: .; cdr3_length: 15
cdr3_nt: TGCAGTGCTAGTAACGTGGAGACTAGCGGGGGGCAACCAGAGACCCAGTACTTC; cdr3_aa: CSASNVETSGGQPETQYF; clone_size: .; j_call: TRBJ2-5; v_call: TRBV20-1; d_call: TRBD2; cdr3_length: 18
cdr3_nt: TGCGCCAGCAGCTTGGGACAGACCACCGGGGAGCTGTTTTTT; cdr3_aa: CASSLGQTTGELFF; clone_size: once; j_call: TRBJ2-2; v_call: TRBV5-1; d_call: .; cdr3_length: 14
cdr3_nt: TGTGCCACTCGGTCTGGGGAGAGAAGAGGAAACACCATATATTTT; cdr3_aa: CATRSGERRGNTIYF; clone_size: .; j_call: TRBJ1-3; v_call: TRBV15; d_call: .; cdr3_length: 15
cdr3_nt: TGCAGCGTACCCCAGGGGGCAAAGGGGACTGAAGCTTTCTTT; cdr3_aa: CSVPQGAKGTEAFF; clone_size: .; j_call: TRBJ1-1; v_call: TRBV29-1; d_call: TRBD1; cdr3_length: 14
cdr3_nt: TGTGCCAGCAGCTCTACAGGGGGGGGCTCCACAGATACGCAGTATTTT; cdr3_aa: CASSSTGGGSTDTQYF; clone_size: .; j_call: TRBJ2-3; v_call: TRBV5-4; d_call: .; cdr3_length: 16
cdr3_nt: TGTGCCAGCAGTGGAACCTCCGGGACACAAAGCTACGAGCAGTACTTC; cdr3_aa: CASSGTSGTQSYEQYF; clone_size: .; j_call: TRBJ2-7; v_call: TRBV6-1; d_call: .; cdr3_length: 16
cdr3_nt: TGTGCCAGCAGTTACGGTGCAGGGGGAGGCACTGAAGCTTTCTTT; cdr3_aa: CASSYGAGGGTEAFF; clone_size: .; j_call: TRBJ1-1; v_call: TRBV6-5; d_call: TRBD1; cdr3_length: 15
cdr3_nt: TGTGCTAGCCAGACAGGGGAAACCGGGGAGCTGTTTTTT; cdr3_aa: CASQTGETGELFF; clone_size: .; j_call: TRBJ2-2; v_call: TRBV7-7; d_call: TRBD1; cdr3_length: 13
cdr3_nt: TGTGCCAGCAGCTTGGACGCCGGGACAGGGGCCTATGGCTACACCTTC; cdr3_aa: CASSLDAGTGAYGYTF; clone_size: .; j_call: TRBJ1-2; v_call: TRBV5-5; d_call: TRBD1; cdr3_length: 16
cdr3_nt: TGTGCCAGCAGCCCACAGGGTGTTTGGACTGAAGCTTTCTTT; cdr3_aa: CASSPQGVWTEAFF; clone_size: .; j_call: TRBJ1-1; v_call: TRBV7-2; d_call: .; cdr3_length: 14
cdr3_nt: TGTGCCAGCAGTTTTAGATTCCAAGAGACCCAGTACTTC; cdr3_aa: CASSFRFQETQYF; clone_size: .; j_call: TRBJ2-5; v_call: TRBV12-3/TRBV12-4; d_call: .; cdr3_length: 13
cdr3_nt: TGCGCCAGCAGCCGAGGGAAGTACAATGAGCAGTTCTTC; cdr3_aa: CASSRGKYNEQFF; clone_size: .; j_call: TRBJ2-1; v_call: TRBV4-1; d_call: .; cdr3_length: 13
cdr3_nt: TGCGCCAGCGGACTAGAAGAGACCCAGTACTTC; cdr3_aa: CASGLEETQYF; clone_size: .; j_call: TRBJ2-5; v_call: TRBV5-1; d_call: TRBD2; cdr3_length: 11
cdr3_nt: TGTGCCAGCAGCGTAGGGCGGGGGACAGGGGGGCTTGGCTACACCTTC; cdr3_aa: CASSVGRGTGGLGYTF; clone_size: once; j_call: TRBJ1-2; v_call: TRBV9; d_call: TRBD1; cdr3_length: 16
cdr3_nt: TGTGCCAGCAGTGAATCGGTCTCTGGAAACACCATATATTTT; cdr3_aa: CASSESVSGNTIYF; clone_size: .; j_call: TRBJ1-3; v_call: TRBV6-1; d_call: .; cdr3_length: 14
cdr3_nt: TGTGCCACGGGGGGCCGGGACAGGGGGAACTATGGCTACACCTTC; cdr3_aa: CATGGRDRGNYGYTF; clone_size: .; j_call: TRBJ1-2; v_call: TRBV28; d_call: TRBD1; cdr3_length: 15
cdr3_nt: TGCGCCAGCAGCCTCGACCAGAGGGCTAATGAAAAACTGTTTTTT; cdr3_aa: CASSLDQRANEKLFF; clone_size: .; j_call: TRBJ1-4; v_call: TRBV5-1; d_call: .; cdr3_length: 15
cdr3_nt: TGTGCCAGCAGTTTGGCGGGGACAGGGTATTTTCAGCCCCAGCATTTT; cdr3_aa: CASSLAGTGYFQPQHF; clone_size: once; j_call: TRBJ1-5; v_call: TRBV27; d_call: TRBD1; cdr3_length: 16